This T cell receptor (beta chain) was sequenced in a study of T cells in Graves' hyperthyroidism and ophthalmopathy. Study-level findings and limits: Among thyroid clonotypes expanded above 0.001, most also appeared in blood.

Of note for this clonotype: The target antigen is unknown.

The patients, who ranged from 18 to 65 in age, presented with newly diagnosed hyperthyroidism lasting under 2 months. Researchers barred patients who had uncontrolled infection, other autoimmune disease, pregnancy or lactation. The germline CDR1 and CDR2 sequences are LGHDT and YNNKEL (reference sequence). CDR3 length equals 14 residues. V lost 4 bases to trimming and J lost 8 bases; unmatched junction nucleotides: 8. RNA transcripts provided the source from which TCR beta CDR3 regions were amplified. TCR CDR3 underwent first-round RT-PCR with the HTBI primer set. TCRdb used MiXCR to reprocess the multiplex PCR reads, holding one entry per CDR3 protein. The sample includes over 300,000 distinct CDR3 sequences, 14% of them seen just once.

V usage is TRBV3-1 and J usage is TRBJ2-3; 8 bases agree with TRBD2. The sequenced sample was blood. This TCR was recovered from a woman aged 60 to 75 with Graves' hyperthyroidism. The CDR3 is CASSLGLEAGTQYF. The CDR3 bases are TGTGCCAGCAGCCTGGGACTAGAGGCCGGTACGCAGTATTTT.